Below, 27 T cell receptor beta chains from the same sample are listed, as sequenced in a study of glioma-infiltrating T cells. The iRepertoire nested amplicon-rescue multiplex PCR amplified TCR alpha and beta CDR3s from RNA. Via MiXCR, TCRdb re-called the multiplex PCR reads, giving one row per CDR3 protein. The sample comprises a few hundred thousand distinct CDR3 sequences, 41% of which are singletons, and approximately 12% rests with the top ten. Material: glioma tissue, nonneoplastic brain tissue, or PBMCs (not recorded which). These receptors were collected from a human donor with low-grade glioma or glioblastoma, undergoing nonglioma brain surgery, or in good health (not recorded which).

This clonotype was seen more than once but under ten times. The chain is built from TRBV20-1 and TRBJ1-1, with TRBD1 as a possible D gene (5 bases). Trimming took 2 bases from V and 0 from J, leaving 7 bases between them. The germline CDR1 and CDR2 sequences are DFQATT and SNEGSKA (reference sequence). The CDR3 runs to 13 residues. In DNA form, the CDR3 reads TGCAGTGCTAGAAACAGGATGAACACTGAAGCTTTCTTT. This gives the protein CSARNRMNTEAFF.

The gene calls are TRBV4-1 and TRBJ2-3; 8 bases match TRBD1. CDR1 and CDR2 (germline): MGHRA, YSYEKL. This CDR3 spans 16 amino acids. V lost 0 bases and J lost 3; bases outside the gene matches: 5. The CDR3 loop reads CASSQDPRQGTDTQYF. CDR3 nucleotides: TGCGCCAGCAGCCAAGATCCAAGACAGGGGACAGATACGCAGTATTTT.

Of note for this clonotype: This may come from a read error, since a much larger clone is one base off. V and J are TRBV27 and TRBJ2-7, with TRBD1 as a possible D gene (5 bases). Deletions cut 3 bases from V and 3 bases from J, with 12 bases between. Germline-derived CDR1 and CDR2 are MNHEY and SMNVEV (reference sequence). The CDR3 has 14 amino acids. CDR3 protein: CASSFLDTFYEQYF. CDR3 sequence (DNA): TGTGCCAGCAGTTTCCTGGACACGTTCTACGAGCAGTACTTC.

V and J are TRBV7-9 and TRBJ2-3; 7 bases fit TRBD1. Trimming at V came to 5 bases and at J to 2 bases, leaving 10 bases not matched to a gene. There are 16 residues in the CDR3. Germline V gene sequence: CDR1 SEHNR, CDR2 FQNEAQ (reference sequence). The CDR3 protein is CASSTRGRAYTDTQYF. CDR3 sequence (DNA): TGTGCCAGCAGCACTAGGGGGCGGGCCTACACAGATACGCAGTATTTT.

CDR3 protein: CASSNLAASSYEQYF. The CDR3 DNA sequence: TGTGCCAGTAGTAACCTAGCGGCGTCCTCCTACGAGCAGTACTTC. The chain combines TRBV19 with TRBJ2-7; 7 nucleotides match TRBD2. CDR3 size: 15 residues. Germline V gene sequence: CDR1 LNHDA, CDR2 SQIVND (reference sequence). Germline trimming cut 4 bases from V and 0 bases from J; bases unmatched to any gene: 6.

Concerning this clonotype itself: A junction boundary mismatches the germline segment, possibly from a read error. The gene calls are TRBV20-1 and TRBJ1-2; tentative D call: TRBD1 (5 bases). Germline V gene sequence: CDR1 DFQATT, CDR2 SNEGSKA (reference sequence). CDR3 length: 13 residues. This CDR3 reads CSAGGQGWYGYTF. The DNA of the CDR3 is TGCAGTGCTGGAGGGCAGGGATGGTATGGCTACACATTC.

The chain carries TRBV29-1 and TRBJ1-2; D call uncertain. The V end was cut by 2 bases, the J end by 0 bases, with 10 bases between. The germline V gene has CDR1 SQVTM and CDR2 ANQGSEA. The CDR3 covers 14 residues. CDR3 sequence (DNA): TGCAGCGTTGAAAGCTTCGGAACTAACTATGGCTACACCTTC. Its protein is CSVESFGTNYGYTF.

The chain carries TRBV28 and TRBJ2-1; maybe TRBD1 (5 bases). The CDR3 is 12 residues long. Between the trimmed V and J ends, which lost 7 bases and 5 bases, there was a span of 9 bases. CDR1 and CDR2 from the germline V gene are MDHEN and SYDVKM. The CDR3 spells CASTGNNNEQFF. Here the CDR3 DNA reads TGTGCCAGCACAGGGAATAACAATGAGCAGTTCTTC. Looking up the rest from reference TRBV28 and TRBJ2-1 gives the full variable domain: DVKVTQSSRYLVKRTGEKVFLECVQDMDHENMFWYRQDPGLGLRLIYFSYDVKMKEKGDIPEGYSVSREKKERFSLILESASTNQTSMYLCASTGNNNEQFFGPGTRLTVL.

The rearrangement joins TRBV7-2 to TRBJ1-6; D is unclear. CDR1 and CDR2 from the germline V gene are SGHTA and FQGNSA. Trimming removed 1 base at V and 7 bases at J, with 23 bases between. The CDR3 has 19 amino acids. CDR3 protein: CASSLGFYVFLDRNSPLHF. The CDR3 DNA is TGTGCCAGCAGCTTAGGTTTTTATGTCTTCTTAGATCGGAATTCACCCCTCCACTTT.

This chain links TRBV3-1 with TRBJ1-1, with TRBD1 matching 7 bases. J gave up 6 bases and V 2 bases, and 6 bases lay outside the gene matches. Germline CDR1 and CDR2: LGHDT and YNNKEL (reference sequence). The CDR3 has 14 residues. CDR3 protein: CASSQRQGRAEAFF. For the CDR3, the DNA is TGTGCCAGCAGCCAACGACAGGGAAGGGCTGAAGCTTTCTTT.

The CDR3 DNA is TGTGCCAGCAGTGAAAGGTCTTATCTGCAGTATTTT. This translates into CASSERSYLQYF. The genes are TRBV2 and TRBJ2-3, with D uncertain. The germline gives CDR1 SNHLY, CDR2 FYNNEI. Trimming pared 2 bases from V and 11 bases from J, leaving 11 bases between. This CDR3 comprises 12 residues.

The rearrangement uses TRBV7-2 and TRBJ2-5, with TRBD2 matching over 8 bases. V was clipped by 3 bases and J by 5 bases; unmatched bases: 8. The CDR3 is 15 amino acids. Germline CDR1 reads SGHTA; CDR2 reads FQGNSA. The CDR3 spells CASSLDGRDGETQYF. The CDR3 coding sequence is TGTGCCAGCAGCTTGGACGGGAGGGATGGGGAGACCCAGTACTTC.

This chain connects TRBV19 to TRBJ2-7; 8 nucleotides agree with TRBD2. Per germline, CDR1 LNHDA and CDR2 SQIVND (reference sequence). The CDR3 totals 15 residues. Germline trimming cut 0 bases from V and 7 bases from J; bases unmatched to any gene: 8. CDR3 DNA: TGTGCCAGTAGTATAGACGGGAGGGCCTACAATGAGCAGTACTTC. This sequence encodes CASSIDGRAYNEQYF.

This clonotype was seen only a few times. V gene TRBV5-4 combines with J gene TRBJ2-3, with 9 bases fitting TRBD2. This CDR3 region has 16 residues. Germline V CDR1 and CDR2: SGHNT, YYREEE (reference sequence). J lost 4 bases, V lost 2 bases, and 8 bases had no gene match. CDR3 region: CASSFLAGVGADTQYF. The DNA of the CDR3 is TGTGCCAGCAGCTTTTTAGCGGGAGTAGGCGCAGATACGCAGTATTTT.

This clonotype was counted ten times or more. The chain has TRBV27 and TRBJ1-5; 7 bases fit TRBD1. CDR1 is MNHEY and CDR2 is SMNVEV in the germline V gene (reference sequence). With 5 bases clipped from V and 4 bases from J, the junction kept 5 bases outside the gene matches. The CDR3 spans 14 residues. This chain's CDR3 is CASSPDRWNQPQHF. The CDR3 region has the DNA TGTGCCAGCAGTCCGGACAGGTGGAATCAGCCCCAGCATTTT.

This clonotype was recorded at least ten times. V gene TRBV6-2 or TRBV6-3 combines with J gene TRBJ2-1, with 9 bases matching TRBD2. V was pared by 6 bases and J by 0 bases, with 3 bases of the junction left unmatched. Germline values: CDR1 MNHEY, CDR2 SVGEGT. The CDR3 is made up of 15 amino acids. Written as DNA, the CDR3 is TGTGCCAGCAGGCGTAGCGGGAGCTCCTACAATGAGCAGTTCTTC. It yields the protein CASRRSGSSYNEQFF.

The chain is built from TRBV20-1 and TRBJ2-1; D gene ambiguous. The V gene's germline CDR1 is DFQATT and CDR2 SNEGSKA (reference sequence). CDR3 length: 13 amino acids. Trimming pared 0 bases from V and 5 bases from J, leaving 8 bases between. CDR3 bases: TGCAGTGCTAGAGATAGACACAACAATGAGCAGTTCTTC. Residues: CSARDRHNNEQFF.

J is TRBJ2-2 and V is TRBV6-5; D possibly corresponds to TRBD1 (7 bases). CDR1 and CDR2 from the germline V gene are MNHEY and SVGAGI. The CDR3 runs 18 residues. The V and J ends lost 0 bases and 7 bases respectively, with 21 bases between them. The CDR3 DNA reads as TGTGCCAGCAGTTACTCAATCACAGGGGACTTAAGTGACGGGGAGCTGTTTTTT. This sequence encodes CASSYSITGDLSDGELFF.

V usage is TRBV10-3 and J usage is TRBJ1-1, with TRBD1 matching over 8 bases. The CDR3 has 15 residues. Germline V gives CDR1 ENHRY, CDR2 SYGVKD. The V gene end was trimmed by 6 bases and the J gene end by 1 base; junction bases not matched to a gene: 7. The CDR3, as DNA: TGTGCCATCAGAAATTATGACAGGGGGAACACTGAAGCTTTCTTT. Translated: CAIRNYDRGNTEAFF.

This chain joins TRBV28 and TRBJ2-2, with D possibly being TRBD1 or TRBD2 (5 bases each). Germline V gene sequence: CDR1 MDHEN, CDR2 SYDVKM. The CDR3 loop spans 16 amino acids. Trimming stripped 5 bases from V and 6 bases from J, with 19 bases between. The DNA of the CDR3 is TGTGCCAGCAGTCGAGGGGATCTTCGGGCGGCCGGGGAGCTGTTTTTT. Protein sequence: CASSRGDLRAAGELFF.

This clonotype has more than one count but fewer than ten. The V and J genes are TRBV25-1 and TRBJ1-1; D may be TRBD1 (5 bases). Trimming took off 2 bases at V and 0 bases at J, with 13 bases between the two ends. CDR3 length equals 16 residues. Germline V gene data show CDR1 as MGHDK and CDR2 as SYGVNS. The DNA for the CDR3 is TGTGCCAGCAGTGAAAGGGACCGGATTATGAACACTGAAGCTTTCTTT. This sequence encodes CASSERDRIMNTEAFF.

The chain uses TRBV7-2 and TRBJ2-7; unclear D gene. Trimming stripped 5 bases from V and 0 bases from J, with 20 bases between. Per the germline V gene, CDR1 is SGHTA and CDR2 is FQGNSA. The CDR3 sequence is 17 residues long. The CDR3 sequence: CASSQEIKGANSYEQYF. In DNA form, the CDR3 reads TGTGCCAGCAGCCAAGAGATTAAAGGCGCTAACTCCTACGAGCAGTACTTC.

In this sample, this clonotype turned up a few times. The rearrangement links TRBV4-3 to TRBJ2-3, with TRBD2 as a possible D gene (6 bases). V was pared by 1 base and J by 9 bases, with 20 bases between. Germline V gene data show CDR1 as LGHNA and CDR2 as YSLEER. The CDR3 contains 16 residues. The DNA for the CDR3 is TGCGCCAGCAGCCAAGGGATCGGCGGGACCCCTCCGACGCAGTATTTT. Protein: CASSQGIGGTPPTQYF.

Worth noting for this clonotype: The germline gene is not matched at one end of the junction; a read error may be the cause. The CDR3 spells CASSFPGASVLTF. In DNA form, the CDR3 reads TGTGCCAGTAGTTTCCCTGGGGCCAGCGTCCTGACTTTC. This rearrangement joins TRBV19 to TRBJ2-6; D possibly corresponds to TRBD1 (5 bases). Germline lookup yields CDR1 LNHDA and CDR2 SQIVND (reference sequence). The CDR3 contains 13 residues.

A remark on this clonotype: An end of the junction does not agree with germline; a read error may underlie this. The chain employs TRBV24-1 and TRBJ2-1; D is perhaps TRBD1 (5 bases). The CDR3 length is 13 residues. Germline V gene data show CDR1 as KGHDR and CDR2 as SFDVKD. The CDR3 loop reads CPTSDSDTKIQFF. In nucleotides, the CDR3 is TGTCCCACCAGTGATTCGGACACCAAAATACAGTTCTTC.

In regard to this clonotype: This could be a read error, since a much larger clone is one nucleotide away. The J gene is TRBJ1-5, the V gene TRBV27; D is possibly TRBD1 (5 bases). The CDR3 extends over 14 amino acids. V lost 6 bases, J lost 3 bases, and 12 bases lay in between. The germline CDR1 and CDR2 sequences are MNHEY and SMNVEV (reference sequence). In DNA form, the CDR3 reads TGTGCCAGCAGCCCGACAGATCTCAATCAGCCCCAGCATTTT. As protein: CASSPTDLNQPQHF.

Concerning this clonotype: A much larger clone differs from this one at a single base, so this may be a read error. Since the CDR3 does not end with the conserved phenylalanine or tryptophan, this likely comes from a read error. This chain links TRBV20-1 with TRBJ2-1, with TRBD2 matching over 12 bases. This CDR3 is 16 amino acids long. Germline assignment: CDR1 DFQATT and CDR2 SNEGSKA (reference sequence). V lost 4 bases, J lost 9 bases, and 13 bases stayed unmatched. The CDR3 nucleotides are TGCAGTGCTACCGACCCCGGGACTAGCGGGTTAGGTGAGCAGTTCTCC. Translated, it gives CSATDPGTSGLGEQFS.